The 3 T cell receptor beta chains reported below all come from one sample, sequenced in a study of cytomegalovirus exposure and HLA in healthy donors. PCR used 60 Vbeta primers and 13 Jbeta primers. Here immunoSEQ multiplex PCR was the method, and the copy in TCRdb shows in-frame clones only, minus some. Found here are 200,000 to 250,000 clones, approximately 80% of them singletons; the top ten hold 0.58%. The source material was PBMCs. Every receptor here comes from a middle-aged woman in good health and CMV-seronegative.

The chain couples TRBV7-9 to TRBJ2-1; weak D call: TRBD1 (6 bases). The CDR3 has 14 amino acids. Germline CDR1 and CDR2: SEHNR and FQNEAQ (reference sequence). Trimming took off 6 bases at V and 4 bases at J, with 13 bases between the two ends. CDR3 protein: CASRNRDNYNEQFF. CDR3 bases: TGTGCCAGCAGGAACCGGGACAATTACAATGAGCAGTTCTTC.

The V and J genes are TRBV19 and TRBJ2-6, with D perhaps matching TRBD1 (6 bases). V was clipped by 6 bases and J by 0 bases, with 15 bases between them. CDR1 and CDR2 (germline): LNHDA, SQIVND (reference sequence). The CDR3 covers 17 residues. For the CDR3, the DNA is TGTGCCAGTAGCAGGGTAGTACAGGGCTCTGGGGCCAACGTCCTGACTTTC. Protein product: CASSRVVQGSGANVLTF.

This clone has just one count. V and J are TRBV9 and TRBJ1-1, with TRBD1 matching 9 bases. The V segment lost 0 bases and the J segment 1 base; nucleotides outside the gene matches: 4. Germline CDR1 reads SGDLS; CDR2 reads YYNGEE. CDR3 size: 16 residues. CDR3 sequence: CASSVAIQGANTEAFF. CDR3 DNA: TGTGCCAGCAGCGTAGCTATACAGGGGGCGAACACTGAAGCTTTCTTT.